The rows below give T cell receptor beta chains drawn from one sample of a study of blood T cell repertoires in COVID-19. Some clones are missing from TCRdb's copy, which holds only in-frame ones; the method was immunoSEQ multiplex PCR. Seen here are some 90,000 clones, around 85% observed once, and the top ten hold about 4.4%. Sequences were obtained from peripheral blood. The receptors derive from a man aged 55 to 69 with acute or convalescent COVID-19. CDR3s include the opening cysteine and the closing phenylalanine or tryptophan. A D gene is named only where the DNA matches it firmly. Only some rows state a clone size, as once, few, many or a class for expanded clones.

>TRBV7-2|NA|NA
CASSLAVAMGYTF
>TRBV9|NA|NA
CASSVATGRDEQFF
>TRBV7-2|NA|TRBD1
CASSQDRANIYEQYF
>TRBV5-4|NA|TRBD2
CASSLFGGEQYF
>TRBV12-3/TRBV12-4|NA|NA
CASSSELNYGYTF
>TRBV4-2|NA|NA
CASSQGSGGRNYEQYF
>TRBV15|NA|NA
CATSSLANPSTDTQYF
>TRBV6-5|NA|NA
CASRRWGESYEQYF
>TRBV14|NA|TRBD1
CASSPDRANEQFF
>TRBV18|NA|TRBD2
CASSPDGTSGNTGELFF
>TRBV2|NA|TRBD1
CASSGTGLQAQHF
>TRBV27|NA|NA
CASRWGGENTEAFF
>TRBV6-6|NA|TRBD1
CASSYSPGQPYNEQFF
>TRBV3-1/TRBV3-2|NA|TRBD1
CASNGQVGEKLFF
>TRBV5-5|NA|TRBD1
CASSFKAGGTEAFF
>TRBV5-1|NA|NA
CASRHRMGREYGYTF
>TRBV6-5|few|NA
CASRSDSSYNSPLHF
>TRBV5-1|once|NA
CASSSGLNTGELFF
>TRBV11-2|NA|NA
CASSLEGEKLFF
>TRBV6-2/TRBV6-3|NA|TRBD1
CASSYYGDSGGHIQYF
>TRBV18|NA|TRBD1
CASSDRGEVYGYTF
>TRBV15|NA|TRBD2
CATSRETSGRGNNEQFF
>TRBV14|NA|TRBD2
CASSRIAGIREQYF
>TRBV2|NA|NA
CASKGLGQENTGELFF
>TRBV19|once|NA
CVIGGGEEQLEQYF
>TRBV5-1|NA|TRBD2
CASGGLAGETQYF
>TRBV7-2|NA|NA
CASSLTSGSGADTQYF
>TRBV5-4|NA|NA
CASSIGQDSAYEQYF